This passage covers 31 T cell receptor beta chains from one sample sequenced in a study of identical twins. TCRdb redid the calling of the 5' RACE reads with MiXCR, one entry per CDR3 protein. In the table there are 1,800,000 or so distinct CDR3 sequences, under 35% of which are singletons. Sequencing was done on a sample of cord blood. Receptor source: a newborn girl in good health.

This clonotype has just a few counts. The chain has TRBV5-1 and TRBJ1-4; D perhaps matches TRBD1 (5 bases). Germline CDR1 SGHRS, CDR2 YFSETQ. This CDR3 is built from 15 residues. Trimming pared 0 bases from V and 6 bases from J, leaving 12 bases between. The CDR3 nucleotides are TGCGCCAGCAGCTTGGAGGGGAATATCCATGAAAAACTGTTTTTT. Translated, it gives CASSLEGNIHEKLFF.

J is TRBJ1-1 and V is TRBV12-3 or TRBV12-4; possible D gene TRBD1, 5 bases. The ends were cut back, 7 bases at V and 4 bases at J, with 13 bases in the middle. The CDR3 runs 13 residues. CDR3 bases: TGTGCCAGCATTTTTGCGGGGGGCACTGAAGCTTTCTTT. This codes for CASIFAGGTEAFF.

Written as DNA, the CDR3 is TGCGCCAGCAGCTTGGCCCCAGGGGCAGGGGGCGACGAGCAGTACTTC. The encoded protein is CASSLAPGAGGDEQYF. This rearrangement joins TRBV5-1 to TRBJ2-7; TRBD1 matches at 8 bases. V was pared by 0 bases and J by 5 bases, with 10 bases of the junction left unmatched. The CDR3 length is 16 residues. Per the germline V gene, CDR1 is SGHRS and CDR2 is YFSETQ.

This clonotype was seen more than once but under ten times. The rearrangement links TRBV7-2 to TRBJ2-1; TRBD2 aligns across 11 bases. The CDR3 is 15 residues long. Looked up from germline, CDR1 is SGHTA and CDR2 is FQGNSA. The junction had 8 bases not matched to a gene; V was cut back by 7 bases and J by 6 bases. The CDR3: CASILSGGASNEQFF. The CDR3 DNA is TGTGCCAGCATTCTTAGCGGGGGGGCGAGCAATGAGCAGTTCTTC.

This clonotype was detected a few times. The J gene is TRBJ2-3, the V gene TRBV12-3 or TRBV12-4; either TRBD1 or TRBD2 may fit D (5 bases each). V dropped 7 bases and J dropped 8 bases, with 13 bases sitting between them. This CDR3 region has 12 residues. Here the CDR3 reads CASTLGVGTQYF. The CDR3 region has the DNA TGTGCCAGCACCTTGGGGGTAGGTACGCAGTATTTT.

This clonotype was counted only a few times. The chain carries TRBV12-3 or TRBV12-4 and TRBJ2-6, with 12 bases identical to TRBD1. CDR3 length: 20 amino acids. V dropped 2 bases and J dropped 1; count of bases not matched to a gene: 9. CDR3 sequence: CASSLRVRDRGLSGANVLTF. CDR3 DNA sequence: TGTGCCAGCAGTTTAAGGGTCCGGGACAGGGGGCTATCTGGGGCCAACGTCCTGACTTTC.

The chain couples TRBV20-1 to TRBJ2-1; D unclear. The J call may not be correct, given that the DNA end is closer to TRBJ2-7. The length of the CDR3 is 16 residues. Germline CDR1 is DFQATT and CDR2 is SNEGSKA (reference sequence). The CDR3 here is CSARDGPAFSYNEQYF. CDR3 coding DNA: TGCAGTGCTAGAGATGGTCCGGCGTTCTCCTACAATGAGCAGTACTTC.

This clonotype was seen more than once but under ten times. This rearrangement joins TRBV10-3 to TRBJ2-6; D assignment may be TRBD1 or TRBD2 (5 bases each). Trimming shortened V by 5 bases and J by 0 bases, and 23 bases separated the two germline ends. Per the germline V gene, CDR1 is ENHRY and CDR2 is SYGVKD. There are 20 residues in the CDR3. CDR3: CAISPRGNLETLSGANVLTF. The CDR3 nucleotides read TGTGCCATCAGTCCTCGGGGCAATCTCGAAACTCTCTCTGGGGCCAACGTCCTGACTTTC.

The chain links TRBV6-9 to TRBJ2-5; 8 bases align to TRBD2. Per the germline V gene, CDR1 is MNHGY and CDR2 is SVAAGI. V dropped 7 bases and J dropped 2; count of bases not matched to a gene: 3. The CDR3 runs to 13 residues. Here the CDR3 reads CASISGVQETQYF. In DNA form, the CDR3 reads TGTGCCAGCATTAGCGGGGTTCAAGAGACCCAGTACTTC.

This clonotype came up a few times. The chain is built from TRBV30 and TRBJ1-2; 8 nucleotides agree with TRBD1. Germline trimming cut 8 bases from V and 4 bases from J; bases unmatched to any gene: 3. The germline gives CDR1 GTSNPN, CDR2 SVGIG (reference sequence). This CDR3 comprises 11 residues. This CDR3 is CALGQGYGYTF. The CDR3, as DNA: TGTGCCCTCGGACAGGGCTATGGCTACACCTTC.

The CDR3 is CSARNAPAGGADTQYF. CDR3 nucleotides: TGCAGTGCTAGGAATGCCCCGGCGGGAGGCGCAGATACGCAGTATTTT. The rearrangement links TRBV20-1 to TRBJ2-3; TRBD2 matches at 8 bases. Germline-derived CDR1 and CDR2 are DFQATT and SNEGSKA (reference sequence). The junction had 12 bases not matched to a gene; V was cut back by 3 bases and J by 4 bases. This CDR3 is built from 16 residues.

This CDR3 is CASSLTTGYNEQFF. The DNA for the CDR3 is TGTGCCAGCAGCCTAACGACTGGCTACAATGAGCAGTTCTTC. The chain has TRBV7-9 and TRBJ2-1; no firm D call. Germline CDR1 is SEHNR and CDR2 is FQNEAQ (reference sequence). This CDR3 is 14 amino acids long. The V end was cut by 5 bases, the J end by 3 bases, with 11 bases between. The full variable domain, completed using reference TRBV7-9 and TRBJ2-1, is DTGVSQNPRHKITKRGQNVTFRCDPISEHNRLYWYRQTLGQGPEFLTYFQNEAQLEKSRLLSDRFSAERPKGSFSTLEIQRTEQGDSAMYLCASSLTTGYNEQFFGPGTRLTVL.

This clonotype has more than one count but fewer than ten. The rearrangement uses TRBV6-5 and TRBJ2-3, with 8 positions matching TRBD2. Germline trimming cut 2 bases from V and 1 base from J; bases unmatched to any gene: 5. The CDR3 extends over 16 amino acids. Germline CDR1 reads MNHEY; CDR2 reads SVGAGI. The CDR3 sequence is CASSYGSGSGTDTQYF. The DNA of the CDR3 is TGTGCCAGCAGTTACGGGAGCGGGAGCGGCACAGATACGCAGTATTTT.

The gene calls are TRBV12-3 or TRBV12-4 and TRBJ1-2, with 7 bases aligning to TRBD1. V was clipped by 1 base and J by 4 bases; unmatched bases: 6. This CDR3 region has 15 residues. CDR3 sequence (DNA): TGTGCCAGCAGTTTAGTCGGGACAGCTTCCTATGGCTACACCTTC. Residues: CASSLVGTASYGYTF.

CDR3 nucleotide sequence: TGCAGTGCTAGCGGGGGGGCGCACAATGAGCAGTACTTC. It translates to CSASGGAHNEQYF. The chain joins TRBV20-1 to TRBJ2-7; TRBD2 aligns across 8 bases. This CDR3 region has 13 residues. The germline gives CDR1 DFQATT, CDR2 SNEGSKA (reference sequence). Unmatched junction bases numbered 8, after V lost 3 bases and J lost 7 bases.

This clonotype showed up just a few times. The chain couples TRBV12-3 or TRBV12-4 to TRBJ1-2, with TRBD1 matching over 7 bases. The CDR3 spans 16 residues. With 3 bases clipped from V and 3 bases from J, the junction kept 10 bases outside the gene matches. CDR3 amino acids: CASSLGQTFSYYGYTF. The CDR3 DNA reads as TGTGCCAGCAGTTTGGGACAGACATTTTCCTACTATGGCTACACCTTC.

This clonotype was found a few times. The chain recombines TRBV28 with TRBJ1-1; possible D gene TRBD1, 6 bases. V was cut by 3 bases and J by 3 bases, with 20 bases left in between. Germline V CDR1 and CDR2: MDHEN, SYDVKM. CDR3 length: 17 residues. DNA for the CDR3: TGTGCCAGCAGTTTGCGTGGGATGAGGGGGATATACACTGAAGCTTTCTTT. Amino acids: CASSLRGMRGIYTEAFF.

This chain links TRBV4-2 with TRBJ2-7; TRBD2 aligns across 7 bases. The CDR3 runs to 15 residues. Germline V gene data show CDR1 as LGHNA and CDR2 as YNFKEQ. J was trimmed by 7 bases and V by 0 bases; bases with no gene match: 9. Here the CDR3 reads CASSQDPLADNEQYF. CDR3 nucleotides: TGTGCCAGCAGCCAAGATCCCCTAGCGGACAATGAGCAGTACTTC.

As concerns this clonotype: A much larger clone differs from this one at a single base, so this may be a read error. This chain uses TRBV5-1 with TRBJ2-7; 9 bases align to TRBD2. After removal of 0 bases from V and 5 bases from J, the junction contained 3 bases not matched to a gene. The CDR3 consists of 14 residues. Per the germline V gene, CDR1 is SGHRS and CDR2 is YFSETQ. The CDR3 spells CASSLGLAADEQYF. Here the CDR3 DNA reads TGCGCCAGCAGCTTGGGACTAGCGGCAGACGAGCAGTACTTC.

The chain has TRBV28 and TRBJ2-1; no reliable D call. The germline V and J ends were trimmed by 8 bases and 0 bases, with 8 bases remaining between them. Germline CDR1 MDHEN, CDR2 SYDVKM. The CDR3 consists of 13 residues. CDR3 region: CASDGSSYNEQFF. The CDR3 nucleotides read TGTGCCAGCGATGGCAGCTCCTACAATGAGCAGTTCTTC.

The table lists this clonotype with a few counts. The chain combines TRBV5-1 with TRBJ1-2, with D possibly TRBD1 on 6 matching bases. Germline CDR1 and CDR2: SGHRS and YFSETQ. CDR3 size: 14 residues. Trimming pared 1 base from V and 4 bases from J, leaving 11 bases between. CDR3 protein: CASSLLGRGYGYTF. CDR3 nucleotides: TGCGCCAGCAGCTTGCTCGGCAGGGGCTATGGCTACACCTTC.

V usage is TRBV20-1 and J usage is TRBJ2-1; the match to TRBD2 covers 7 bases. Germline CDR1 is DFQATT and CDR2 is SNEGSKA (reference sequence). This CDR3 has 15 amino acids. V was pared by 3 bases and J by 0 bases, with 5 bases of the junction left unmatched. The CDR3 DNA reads TGCAGTGCTAGGTATCTAGCGGCCTCCTACAATGAGCAGTTCTTC. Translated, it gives CSARYLAASYNEQFF.

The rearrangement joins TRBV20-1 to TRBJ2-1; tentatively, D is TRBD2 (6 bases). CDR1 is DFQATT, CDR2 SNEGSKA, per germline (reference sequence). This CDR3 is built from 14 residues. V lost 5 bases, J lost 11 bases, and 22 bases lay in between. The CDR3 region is CSAVPGLGIPQQFF. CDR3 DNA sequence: TGCAGTGCTGTACCGGGACTGGGTATACCCCAGCAGTTCTTC.

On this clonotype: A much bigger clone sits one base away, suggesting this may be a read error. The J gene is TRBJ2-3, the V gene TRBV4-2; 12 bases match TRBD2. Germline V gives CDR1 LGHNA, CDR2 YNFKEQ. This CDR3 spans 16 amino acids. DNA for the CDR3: TGTACCAGCAGCTCCCCGACTAGCGGGGGTACAGATACGCAGTATTTT. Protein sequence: CTSSSPTSGGTDTQYF.

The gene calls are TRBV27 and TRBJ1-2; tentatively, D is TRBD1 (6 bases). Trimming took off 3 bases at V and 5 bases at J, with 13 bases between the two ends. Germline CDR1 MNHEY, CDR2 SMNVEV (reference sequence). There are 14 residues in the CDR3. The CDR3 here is CASSFGRGAYGYTF. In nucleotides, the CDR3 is TGTGCCAGCAGTTTTGGCAGGGGCGCTTATGGCTACACCTTC.

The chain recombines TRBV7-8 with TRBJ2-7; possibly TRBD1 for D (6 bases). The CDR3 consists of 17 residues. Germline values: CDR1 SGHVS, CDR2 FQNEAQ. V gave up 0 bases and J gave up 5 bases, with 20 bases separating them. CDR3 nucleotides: TGTGCCAGCAGCTTAGCCCTTGGGGCAGGGGTGAGCCACGAGCAGTACTTC. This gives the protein CASSLALGAGVSHEQYF.

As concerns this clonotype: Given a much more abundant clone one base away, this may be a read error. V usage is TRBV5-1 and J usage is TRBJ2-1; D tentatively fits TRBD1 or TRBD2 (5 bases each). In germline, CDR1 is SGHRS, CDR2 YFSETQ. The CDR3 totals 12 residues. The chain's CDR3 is CASILVGDEQFF. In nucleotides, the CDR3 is TGCGCCAGCATCTTGGTGGGGGATGAGCAGTTCTTC.

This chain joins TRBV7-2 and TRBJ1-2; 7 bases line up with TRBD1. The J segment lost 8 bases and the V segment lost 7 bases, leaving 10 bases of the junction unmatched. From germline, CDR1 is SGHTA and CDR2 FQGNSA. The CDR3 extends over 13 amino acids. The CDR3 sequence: CASIRDSGWGYTF. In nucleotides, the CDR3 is TGTGCCAGCATCAGGGACAGTGGCTGGGGCTACACCTTC.

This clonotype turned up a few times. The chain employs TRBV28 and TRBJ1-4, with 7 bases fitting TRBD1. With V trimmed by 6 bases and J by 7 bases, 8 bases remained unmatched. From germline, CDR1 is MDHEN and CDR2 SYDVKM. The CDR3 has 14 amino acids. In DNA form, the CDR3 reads TGTGCCAGCAGCACGACAGGGTTGGGTGAAAAACTGTTTTTT. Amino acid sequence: CASSTTGLGEKLFF.

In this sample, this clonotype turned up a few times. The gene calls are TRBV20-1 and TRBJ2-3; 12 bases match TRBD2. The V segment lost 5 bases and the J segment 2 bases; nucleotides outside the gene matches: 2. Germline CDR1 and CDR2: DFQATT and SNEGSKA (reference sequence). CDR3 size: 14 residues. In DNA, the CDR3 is TGCAGTGCTTCTAGCGGGGGGGCCACAGATACGCAGTATTTT. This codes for CSASSGGATDTQYF.

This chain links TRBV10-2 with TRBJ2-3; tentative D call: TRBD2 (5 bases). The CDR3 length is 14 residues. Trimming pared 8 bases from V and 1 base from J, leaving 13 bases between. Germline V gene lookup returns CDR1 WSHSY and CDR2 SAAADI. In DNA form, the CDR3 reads TGCGCCAGCGGACTTCGACCTGGCACAGATACGCAGTATTTT. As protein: CASGLRPGTDTQYF.